The rows below give T cell receptor beta chains drawn from one sample of a study of cytomegalovirus exposure and HLA in healthy donors. The method was immunoSEQ multiplex PCR; TCRdb's version includes in-frame clones alone and lacks a portion of them. The sample yields 150,000 to 200,000 clones, about 82% seen once. Sample: PBMCs. These receptors came from a young woman in good health and CMV-seronegative. The CDR3 runs from the conserved cysteine through the conserved F or W. A D gene is named only where the DNA matches it firmly. For some rows the clone size is stated as once, few or many, or as a class when expanded; others skip it.

CDR3nt | CDR3aa | d_gene | v_gene | abundance | j_gene
TGTGCCACCAGCCGCGGACAGGGGACAGATACGCAGTATTTT | CATSRGQGTDTQYF | TRBD1 | TRBV15 | NA | TRBJ2-3
TGTGCCACCAGCAGTTCTATTGGGGCTACGTACAATGAGCAGTTCTTC | CATSSSIGATYNEQFF | NA | TRBV15 | NA | TRBJ2-1
TGTGCCAGCTCACCACCACGACTAGCGGGGTCCTACGAGCAGTACTTC | CASSPPRLAGSYEQYF | TRBD2 | TRBV18 | NA | TRBJ2-7
TGTGCCTGGAGTGCGGGAGGGCCTTCGCTTTGGCAGGGGTCCTACGAGCAGTACTTC | CAWSAGGPSLWQGSYEQYF | TRBD2 | TRBV30 | NA | TRBJ2-7
TGTGCCAGTAGTATCCGGGACAACAATCAGCCCCAGCATTTT | CASSIRDNNQPQHF | NA | TRBV19 | NA | TRBJ1-5
TGTGCCAGCAGTGACTTACAGGGGTCGTATGGCTACACCTTC | CASSDLQGSYGYTF | TRBD1 | TRBV25-1 | once | TRBJ1-2
TGCGCCAGCAGCTTGTCGACAGTCTACGAGCAGTACTTC | CASSLSTVYEQYF | NA | TRBV5-1 | NA | TRBJ2-7
TGTGCCAGCAGCTTATTGTCAGCGGGCAGCTCCTACAATGAGCAGTTCTTC | CASSLLSAGSSYNEQFF | NA | TRBV7-2 | NA | TRBJ2-1
TGCGCCAGCAGTCCCCGAAAGGGACTAGCGGGACAAATACATTCCACAGATACGCAGTATTTT | CASSPRKGLAGQIHSTDTQYF | TRBD2 | TRBV23-1 | NA | TRBJ2-3
TGTGCCAGCCGTCCCCCACAGGGTAATAATTCACCCCTCCACTTT | CASRPPQGNNSPLHF | NA | TRBV6-5 | NA | TRBJ1-6
TGTGCCAGCACGGTAGCGGGGGGGCCGGAGGAGACCCAGTACTTC | CASTVAGGPEETQYF | TRBD2 | TRBV9 | NA | TRBJ2-5
TGTGCCAGCAGCGTAGAGCCGGTACTGTATGGCTACACCTTC | CASSVEPVLYGYTF | NA | TRBV27 | NA | TRBJ1-2
TGTGCCAGCAGCCAAGGACAGGGGTCCCCCTACGAGCAGTACTTC | CASSQGQGSPYEQYF | TRBD1 | TRBV13 | NA | TRBJ2-7
TGTGCCAGCAGTTCCAGGACAGGGGGCGCAGATACGCAGTATTTT | CASSSRTGGADTQYF | TRBD1 | TRBV27 | NA | TRBJ2-3
TGTGCCAGCAGTTTAATTCCAGGGGCCGAGCAGTACTTC | CASSLIPGAEQYF | NA | TRBV27 | NA | TRBJ2-7
TGTGCCAGCAACGACAGGCATCTCTATGGCTACACCTTC | CASNDRHLYGYTF | NA | TRBV21-1 | few | TRBJ1-2
TGTGCCAGCAGCTTAGGGACAAATCAGCCCCAGCATTTT | CASSLGTNQPQHF | NA | TRBV7-7 | NA | TRBJ1-5
TGTGCCAGCAGCGGGAGGTCCTACGAGCAGTACTTC | CASSGRSYEQYF | NA | TRBV7-9 | NA | TRBJ2-7
TGTGCCATCAGTGAGCCAGGGACAGGGGCGACCGGGGAGCTGTTTTTT | CAISEPGTGATGELFF | TRBD1 | TRBV10-3 | NA | TRBJ2-2
TGTGCCAGCAGCGAAATCGGGACTACCGGGGAGCTGTTTTTT | CASSEIGTTGELFF | NA | TRBV7-2 | NA | TRBJ2-2
TGTGCCAGCAGTTTGTACAGGTGGACTAATGAAAAACTGTTTTTT | CASSLYRWTNEKLFF | NA | TRBV6-5 | NA | TRBJ1-4
TGTGCCACCAGCAGAGAGACGGAGGGCGAGCAGTACTTC | CATSRETEGEQYF | NA | TRBV15 | few | TRBJ2-7
TGTGCCAGCAGACCAGGGGCGGCCGGGGAGCTGTTTTTT | CASRPGAAGELFF | NA | TRBV25-1 | NA | TRBJ2-2
TGTGCCAGTAGTCCGGGACAGGGTCCGGGTCAGCCCCAGCATTTT | CASSPGQGPGQPQHF | TRBD1 | TRBV19 | once | TRBJ1-5
TGCAGCGTCCTAGTGGCTGAAGCTTTCTTT | CSVLVAEAFF | NA | TRBV29-1 | NA | TRBJ1-1
TGTGCCAGCAGCCCAGCCAGGGGGGATACTGAAGCTTTCTTT | CASSPARGDTEAFF | TRBD1 | TRBV7-9 | NA | TRBJ1-1
TGTGCCAGCAGGACTAGCGGGAGTTACAATGAGCAGTTCTTC | CASRTSGSYNEQFF | TRBD2 | TRBV6-1 | NA | TRBJ2-1
TGTGCCAGTAGTATAGATGCGACTGCCTACGAGCAGTACTTC | CASSIDATAYEQYF | NA | TRBV19 | NA | TRBJ2-7
TGTGCCAGCAGCGCCCCCCCGGGAACCTTCACTGAAGCTTTCTTT | CASSAPPGTFTEAFF | NA | TRBV9 | NA | TRBJ1-1
TGTGCCACCGGGACTAGCGGGAGTTCCTACGAGCAGTACTTC | CATGTSGSSYEQYF | TRBD2 | TRBV6-1 | NA | TRBJ2-7